This entry lists 14 T cell receptor beta chains sequenced from one sample in a study of cytomegalovirus exposure and HLA in healthy donors (dated by TCRdb to about 2017). The protocol used for the library was the immunoSEQ multiplex PCR assay. For the multiplex PCR, a mixture combining 60 forward primers for TCR Vbeta segments and 13 reverse primers for TCR Jbeta segments was used. TCRdb mirrors the immuneACCESS table, restricted to in-frame sequences. Some clones are absent from its copies; in checked studies, under half trace to an unresolved V gene, and the reason for the others is unknown. In this sample the table shows about 120,000 clones, 60% to 85% of which occur a single time. The ten largest make up around 2.7% of the sample. Sequenced sample: PBMCs. These receptor sequences come from a woman aged 40-49 years in good health and CMV-seropositive.

This clone was picked up one time. The J gene is TRBJ2-1, the V gene TRBV5-6; D gene ambiguous. Germline assignment: CDR1 SGHDT and CDR2 YYEEEE. The CDR3 loop spans 11 amino acids. Trimming cost V 0 bases and J 10 bases, with 5 bases left between them. CDR3: CASSLESEQFF. CDR3 bases: TGTGCCAGCAGCTTGGAAAGCGAGCAGTTCTTC.

This clone was recorded only once. The V call is TRBV9, the J call TRBJ2-1, with TRBD2 matching over 10 bases. CDR3 length: 15 residues. The trim removed 0 bases at V and 7 bases at J, leaving 4 bases unmatched. From germline, CDR1 is SGDLS and CDR2 YYNGEE. The CDR3, as DNA: TGTGCCAGCAGCGTAGTACTAGCGGGACGGAATGAGCAGTTCTTC. It is translated as CASSVVLAGRNEQFF.

The chain combines TRBV6-4 with TRBJ2-2; D possibly corresponds to TRBD2 (6 bases). CDR3 length equals 18 residues. Between the trimmed V and J ends, which lost 4 bases and 1 base, there was a span of 19 bases. CDR1 and CDR2 (germline): MRHNA, SNTAGT. CDR3 sequence (DNA): TGTGCCAGCAGTGCAGACGGAGGGGCCGGGGGGAACACCGGGGAGCTGTTTTTT. It codes for CASSADGGAGGNTGELFF.

The chain joins TRBV4-1 to TRBJ2-7, with 9 positions matching TRBD1. V was pared by 4 bases and J by 6 bases, with 10 bases of the junction left unmatched. The CDR3 length is 15 residues. Germline CDR1 and CDR2: MGHRA and YSYEKL. CDR3: CASSRPGTGILEQYF. The CDR3 region has the DNA TGCGCCAGCAGCCGACCCGGGACAGGGATCCTCGAGCAGTACTTC.

The CDR3 loop reads CASSLVAGVDEQFF. Written as DNA, the CDR3 is TGCGCCAGCAGCTTGGTGGCAGGGGTGGATGAGCAGTTCTTC. The gene calls are TRBV5-1 and TRBJ2-1, with a tentative D call TRBD1 (6 bases). Germline V gives CDR1 SGHRS, CDR2 YFSETQ. The CDR3 consists of 14 residues. Trimming stripped 0 bases from V and 8 bases from J, with 12 bases between.

V is TRBV7-9 and J is TRBJ1-4, with unresolved D. Trimming left V 4 bases short and J 0 bases short, with 6 bases between. Germline V gene sequence: CDR1 SEHNR, CDR2 FQNEAQ (reference sequence). This CDR3 has 14 amino acids. CDR3 nucleotides: TGTGCCAGCAGCTCGGTTGCAACTAATGAAAAACTGTTTTTT. Residues: CASSSVATNEKLFF.

The J gene is TRBJ2-7, the V gene TRBV7-9; 11 bases line up with TRBD2. This CDR3 has 16 residues. J gave up 6 bases and V 4 bases, and 11 bases lay outside the gene matches. Germline V gene data show CDR1 as SEHNR and CDR2 as FQNEAQ (reference sequence). The CDR3 protein is CASSSRLEGLAVEQYF. CDR3 coding DNA: TGTGCCAGCAGCTCCCGATTGGAGGGACTAGCGGTCGAGCAGTACTTC.

The V and J genes are TRBV9 and TRBJ1-5; maybe TRBD1 (6 bases). CDR1 and CDR2 from the germline V gene are SGDLS and YYNGEE. The CDR3 loop spans 15 amino acids. With 4 bases removed from V and 2 bases from J, the gap between germline ends came to 13 bases. The CDR3 sequence: CASSPQGGGNQPQHF. The CDR3 DNA sequence: TGTGCCAGCAGCCCACAGGGTGGTGGCAATCAGCCCCAGCATTTT.

The rearrangement uses TRBV27 and TRBJ2-1; D perhaps matches TRBD2 (6 bases). This CDR3 contains 15 residues. Germline CDR1 and CDR2: MNHEY and SMNVEV (reference sequence). Between the trimmed V and J ends, which lost 3 bases and 7 bases, there was a span of 16 bases. The CDR3 sequence: CASSFDAGYRNEQFF. Here the CDR3 DNA reads TGTGCCAGCAGTTTTGACGCGGGATATCGGAATGAGCAGTTCTTC.

This chain joins TRBV4-3 and TRBJ1-2, with a possible D match to TRBD1 (6 bases). The CDR3 consists of 16 residues. Germline CDR1 and CDR2: LGHNA and YSLEER. V was pared by 2 bases and J by 3 bases, with 16 bases between. The CDR3 loop reads CASSQYRGGGDYGYTF. DNA of the CDR3: TGCGCCAGCAGCCAATATAGGGGGGGAGGGGACTATGGCTACACCTTC.

The chain couples TRBV5-1 to TRBJ2-3, with 9 nucleotides matching TRBD1. V was clipped by 2 bases and J by 4 bases; unmatched bases: 8. This CDR3 has 16 residues. Germline CDR1 reads SGHRS; CDR2 reads YFSETQ. CDR3 in amino acids: CASSFTRDRVADTQYF. The CDR3 DNA reads as TGCGCCAGCAGCTTCACCCGGGACAGGGTCGCAGATACGCAGTATTTT.

The V call is TRBV28, the J call TRBJ1-1; D not certain. Germline CDR1 MDHEN, CDR2 SYDVKM. The germline V and J ends were trimmed by 6 bases and 1 base, with 15 bases remaining between them. The length of the CDR3 is 15 residues. CDR3 in DNA: TGTGCCAGCAGGGGTGTAGGAGGAGGGAACACTGAAGCTTTCTTT. Amino acid sequence: CASRGVGGGNTEAFF. The entire variable domain, with the rest obtained from reference TRBV28 and TRBJ1-1, is as follows: DVKVTQSSRYLVKRTGEKVFLECVQDMDHENMFWYRQDPGLGLRLIYFSYDVKMKEKGDIPEGYSVSREKKERFSLILESASTNQTSMYLCASRGVGGGNTEAFFGQGTRLTVV.

The gene calls are TRBV29-1 and TRBJ1-1; TRBD1 matches at 7 bases. Per germline, CDR1 SQVTM and CDR2 ANQGSEA. V was clipped by 7 bases and J by 1 base; unmatched bases: 3. CDR3 length equals 12 residues. The CDR3 spells CSARTGNTEAFF. In DNA, the CDR3 is TGCAGCGCGAGGACAGGGAACACTGAAGCTTTCTTT.

The CDR3: CASSLKGTGFMTEAFF. DNA of the CDR3: TGTGCCAGCAGCTTAAAGGGGACAGGGTTTATGACTGAAGCTTTCTTT. The chain employs TRBV7-2 and TRBJ1-1, with 9 bases fitting TRBD1. CDR3 length: 16 amino acids. After removal of 2 bases from V and 5 bases from J, the junction contained 9 bases not matched to a gene. From germline, CDR1 is SGHTA and CDR2 FQGNSA.